This is a list of T cell receptor beta chains from one sample in a study of chemoradiotherapy in HPV16-positive cancers. Here immunoSEQ multiplex PCR was the method, and the copy in TCRdb shows in-frame clones only, minus some. Here the sample spans about 22,000 clones, roughly 90% being singletons. Sample: blood, taken from a patient who underwent chemoradiotherapy. Receptor source: a human donor with HPV-associated anogenital cancer. Each CDR3 is given with its conserved first and last residue. Fields, in order: D gene, J gene, V gene, clone size, CDR3 protein, CDR3 DNA. D genes are given only for firm matches. Clone size is shown for a subset of rows, as once, few, many or a class of expanded clone.

TRBD1,TRBJ2-7,TRBV7-6,.,CASSLGRTGQGAYEQYF,TGTGCCAGCAGCTTAGGTCGTACGGGACAGGGGGCTTACGAGCAGTACTTC
TRBD1,TRBJ1-5,TRBV19,.,CASTDGQGRTNQPQHF,TGTGCCAGTACCGACGGACAGGGTCGGACTAATCAGCCCCAGCATTTT
.,TRBJ2-6,TRBV4-3,.,CASSHQSSGANVLTF,TGCGCCAGCAGCCACCAGAGCTCTGGGGCCAACGTCCTGACTTTC
.,TRBJ2-7,TRBV5-5,.,CASSLAASWYEQYF,TGTGCCAGCAGCTTGGCGGCCTCATGGTACGAGCAGTACTTC
.,TRBJ2-5,TRBV5-1,.,CASSGRARETQYF,TGCGCCAGCAGCGGCCGGGCCCGGGAGACCCAGTACTTC
.,TRBJ2-5,TRBV9,.,CASSVGQAETQYF,TGTGCCAGCAGCGTGGGTCAGGCGGAGACCCAGTACTTC
.,TRBJ2-7,TRBV11-2,.,CASSFSAQATYEQYF,TGTGCCAGCAGCTTTTCCGCCCAGGCGACCTACGAGCAGTACTTC
TRBD2,TRBJ2-3,TRBV7-3,.,CASSEGLAYDTQYF,TGTGCCAGCAGCGAGGGACTAGCTTACGATACGCAGTATTTT
.,TRBJ2-5,TRBV7-3,.,CASSLSPGETQYF,TGTGCCAGCAGCTTGTCACCCGGGGAGACCCAGTACTTC
.,TRBJ1-4,TRBV9,.,CASSAGVREKLFF,TGTGCCAGCAGCGCGGGGGTTCGGGAAAAACTGTTTTTT
.,TRBJ1-4,TRBV6-1,.,CASSYNEKLFF,TGTGCCAGCAGCTACAATGAAAAACTGTTTTTT
TRBD1,TRBJ2-7,TRBV14,.,CASSQPKGQGVSYEQYF,TGTGCCAGCAGCCAACCCAAGGGACAGGGGGTTTCCTACGAGCAGTACTTC
TRBD2,TRBJ2-5,TRBV15,.,CATTRTSGRGETQYF,TGTGCCACCACCAGGACTAGCGGGAGAGGGGAGACCCAGTACTTC
.,TRBJ1-6,TRBV9,once,CASSPRQFNSPLHF,TGTGCCAGCAGCCCCCGACAATTTAATTCACCCCTCCACTTT
TRBD2,TRBJ2-5,TRBV11-1,.,CASSPPFAGGETQYF,TGTGCCAGCAGCCCCCCGTTTGCGGGAGGAGAGACCCAGTACTTC
TRBD1,TRBJ2-3,TRBV27,.,CASSLAGGDLTDTQYF,TGTGCCAGCAGTTTGGCAGGGGGCGACCTCACAGATACGCAGTATTTT
.,TRBJ2-1,TRBV11-2,.,CASSLIRSSYNEQFF,TGTGCCAGCAGCTTAATAAGGAGCTCCTACAATGAGCAGTTCTTC
TRBD2,TRBJ2-5,TRBV11-2,.,CASSLWASGAETQYF,TGTGCCAGCAGCTTATGGGCTAGCGGGGCTGAGACCCAGTACTTC
TRBD1,TRBJ1-4,TRBV7-9,once,CASSLGQGARNEKLFF,TGTGCCAGCAGCTTAGGACAGGGGGCCCGTAATGAAAAACTGTTTTTT